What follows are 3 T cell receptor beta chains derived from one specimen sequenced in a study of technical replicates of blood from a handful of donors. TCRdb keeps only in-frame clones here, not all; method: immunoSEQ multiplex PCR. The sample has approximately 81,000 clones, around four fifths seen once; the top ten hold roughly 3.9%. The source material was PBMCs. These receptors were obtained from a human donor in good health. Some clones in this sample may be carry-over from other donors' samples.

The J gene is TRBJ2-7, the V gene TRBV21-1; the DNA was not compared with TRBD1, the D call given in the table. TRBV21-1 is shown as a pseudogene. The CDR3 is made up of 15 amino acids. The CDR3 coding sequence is TGTGCCAGCAGGGTGAGACAGGGAACCTCCTACGAGCAGTACTTC. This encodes CASRVRQGTSYEQYF.

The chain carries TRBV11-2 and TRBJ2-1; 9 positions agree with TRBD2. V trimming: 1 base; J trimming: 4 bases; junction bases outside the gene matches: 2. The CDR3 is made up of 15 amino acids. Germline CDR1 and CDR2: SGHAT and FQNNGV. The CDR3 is CASSLVAGDYNEQFF. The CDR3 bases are TGTGCCAGCAGCTTAGTAGCGGGGGATTACAATGAGCAGTTCTTC.

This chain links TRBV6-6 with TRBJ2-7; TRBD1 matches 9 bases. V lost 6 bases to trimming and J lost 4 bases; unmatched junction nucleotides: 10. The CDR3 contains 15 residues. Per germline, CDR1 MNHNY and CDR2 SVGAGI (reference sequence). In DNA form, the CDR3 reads TGTGCCAGCAGACGAACTGGACAGGGGCCGTACGAGCAGTACTTC. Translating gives CASRRTGQGPYEQYF.